The T cell receptor beta chain described here comes from a study of CXCR3-negative and CXCR3-positive naive CD8 T cells. Overall study findings and caveats: Both naive subsets carried similar amounts of surface CD5, so TCR strength was inferred from TRB CDR3 properties. CXCR3-negative naive cells had less hydrophobic TRB CDR3s than did CXCR3-positive naive cells. Cryopreserved cells partially lost CXCR3 expression, and fresh PBMCs were used in most assays.

Sorting was done in triplicate for each CD8+ T cell subset (under 330,000 cells each). Through 5' RACE with UMI labels, the TRB cDNA libraries were prepared. Reprocessing the 5' RACE reads, TCRdb reports a single entry for every CDR3 protein and omits DNA. Its table lists 100,000 to 150,000 distinct CDR3 sequences. Regarding this clonotype: Its target is not known.

Per the germline V gene, CDR1 is MNHEY and CDR2 is SVGEGT. The CDR3 is 14 residues long. The sample taken for sequencing was naive CXCR3- CD8+ T cells from blood. The subset denotes: CD45RO-CCR7+CD27+CD95- naive CD8+ T cells lacking CXCR3 (TNR3-). The sequence came from a human donor in good health. Some clones in this sample may be carry-over from other donors' samples. The genes are TRBV6-2 or TRBV6-3 and TRBJ2-7; TCRdb selects TRBD1, and the lack of DNA leaves this call unchecked. This chain's CDR3 is CASSPTGTLYEQYF.